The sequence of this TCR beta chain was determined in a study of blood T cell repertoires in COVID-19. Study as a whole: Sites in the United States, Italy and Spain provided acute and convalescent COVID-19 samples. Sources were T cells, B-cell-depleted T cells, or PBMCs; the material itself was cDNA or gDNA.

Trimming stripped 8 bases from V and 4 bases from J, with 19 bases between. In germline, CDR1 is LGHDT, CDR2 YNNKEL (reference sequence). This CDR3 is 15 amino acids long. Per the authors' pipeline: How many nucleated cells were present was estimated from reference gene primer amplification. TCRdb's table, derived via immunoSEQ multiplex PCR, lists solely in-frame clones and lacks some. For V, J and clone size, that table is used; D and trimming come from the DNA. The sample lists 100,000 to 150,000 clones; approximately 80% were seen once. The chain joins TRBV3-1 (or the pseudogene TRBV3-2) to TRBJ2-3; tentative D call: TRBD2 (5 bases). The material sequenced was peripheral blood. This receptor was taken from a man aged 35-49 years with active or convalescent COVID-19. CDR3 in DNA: TGTGCCAGCGGACTTACGAGCTTTTCCGCAGATACGCAGTATTTT. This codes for CASGLTSFSADTQYF.